This record looks at one TCR beta chain sequence and its context. TCRdb passed the RT-PCR reads through MiXCR, listing each CDR3 protein once. Of about a million distinct CDR3 sequences in the sample, about 20% were seen once. These data belong to a study of patients and donors after allogeneic stem cell transplantation. This clonotype was sampled from a human donor who was either an allogeneic HSCT recipient or a stem cell or donor lymphocyte infusion donor (not recorded which). It is not recorded whose cells these are; they may come from a transplant donor. Sequencing input: blood, either unsorted or a sorted T cell fraction (not recorded which).

The CDR3 DNA reads as TGTGCCTGGAGTGCAGGAAATAGCAATCAGCCCCAGCATTTT. Translation gives CAWSAGNSNQPQHF. The chain couples TRBV30 to TRBJ1-5; no reliable D call. The CDR3 loop spans 14 amino acids. CDR1 and CDR2 from the germline V gene are GTSNPN and SVGIG (reference sequence). The V gene lost 1 base and the J gene lost 0 bases, with 7 bases spanning the gap. The full variable domain, in which reference TRBV30 and TRBJ1-5 provide the parts outside the CDR3, is SQTIHQWPATLVQPVGSPLSLECTVEGTSNPNLYWYRQAAGRGLQLLFYSVGIGQISSEVPQNLSASRPQDRQFILSSKKLLLSDSGFYLCAWSAGNSNQPQHFGDGTRLSIL.